Below, 13 T cell receptor beta chains from the same sample are listed, as sequenced in a study of T cells in Graves' hyperthyroidism and ophthalmopathy (dated by TCRdb to about 2019). Libraries were made using multiplex PCR. Sequencing relied on an Illumina HiSeq 2000. TCR beta CDR3 regions were amplified from RNA transcripts. The first round of RT-PCR for the TCR CDR3 was performed with the HTBI primer set and the Qiagen OneStep RT-PCR kit. Starting from the raw public reads, TCRdb applied fastp trimming at Q25, assembled clones with MiXCR and retained in-frame beta chains. Rows matching on CDR3 protein sequence are summarized as one entry with the most common DNA and genes. This sample comprises about 380,000 distinct CDR3 sequences, roughly 12% of them detected only once. In total, the top ten clones hold around 20% of the sample. Sequencing was performed on blood. Every receptor here comes from a man aged 30-40 years with Graves' hyperthyroidism that later progressed to Graves' ophthalmopathy.

This clonotype has a handful of counts. The genes are TRBV10-2 and TRBJ2-1; maybe TRBD2 (5 bases). This CDR3 has 12 residues. Germline V CDR1 and CDR2: WSHSY, SAAADI. V shed 6 bases and J shed 12 bases, with 15 bases lying between them. The CDR3 region has the DNA TGCGCCAGCAGCCCAGGATCCCGGGGGCAGTTCTTC. It encodes CASSPGSRGQFF.

The chain recombines TRBV11-2 with TRBJ2-7, with 10 bases aligning to TRBD1. Germline V gives CDR1 SGHAT, CDR2 FQNNGV. This CDR3 is built from 15 residues. V trimming: 6 bases; J trimming: 3 bases; junction bases outside the gene matches: 8. The CDR3 spells CASSLTGTGDYEQYF. Written as DNA, the CDR3 is TGTGCCAGCAGTTTAACCGGGACAGGGGACTACGAGCAGTACTTC.

The chain has TRBV5-8 and TRBJ1-2, with D possibly being TRBD1 (5 bases). The germline gives CDR1 SGHTS, CDR2 YDEGEE. CDR3 length: 13 residues. The V end was cut by 2 bases, the J end by 8 bases, with 13 bases between. The CDR3 sequence: CASSFGGYEGYTF. The CDR3 nucleotides are TGTGCCAGCAGCTTTGGGGGGTACGAAGGCTACACCTTC.

This clonotype was seen more than once but under ten times. The CDR3 ends on some other residue instead of the conserved phenylalanine or tryptophan, so this is likely a read error. The chain recombines TRBV29-1 with TRBJ2-2, with D unclear. Trimming stripped 5 bases from V and 5 bases from J, with 6 bases between. There are 11 residues in the CDR3. The germline CDR1 and CDR2 sequences are SQVTM and ANQGSEA. The chain's CDR3 is CSVWVTGELFS. CDR3 sequence (DNA): TGCAGCGTTTGGGTGACCGGGGAGCTGTTTTCT.

This chain links TRBV7-8 with TRBJ1-1, with D uncertain. The V end lost 7 bases, the J end lost 5 bases, and 14 bases lay between the germline ends. CDR3 length: 13 amino acids. The germline V gene has CDR1 SGHVS and CDR2 FQNEAQ. In DNA form, the CDR3 reads TGTGCCAGCATGGAAAGTCGCGGGACTGAAGCTTTCTTT. Translating it yields CASMESRGTEAFF.

The chain combines TRBV15 with TRBJ2-2; the D is unclear. The CDR3 length is 13 residues. The germline V and J ends were trimmed by 6 bases and 4 bases, with 9 bases remaining between them. The germline V gene encodes CDR1 LNHNV and CDR2 YYDKDF (reference sequence). The CDR3 protein is CATRTLGTGELFF. The CDR3 DNA reads TGTGCCACCAGGACACTGGGCACCGGGGAGCTGTTTTTT.

With regard to this clonotype: At one of its ends the junction is not consistent with the germline gene, which may arise from a read error. CDR3 region: CAASYGGLPGNTVYF. CDR3 nucleotides: TGTGCCGCCTCCTACGGGGGGCTCCCTGGAAACACCGTATATTTT. The chain has TRBV19 and TRBJ1-3; D is perhaps TRBD1 (6 bases). Per germline, CDR1 LNHDA and CDR2 SQIVND (reference sequence). This CDR3 is 15 amino acids long.

Ten or more counts support this clonotype. The rearrangement uses TRBV2 and TRBJ2-3; no clear D gene. This CDR3 spans 11 amino acids. Germline CDR1 reads SNHLY; CDR2 reads FYNNEI. V lost 7 bases and J lost 6, with 8 bases in between. The CDR3 is CASNPRDTQYF. CDR3 coding DNA: TGTGCCAGCAACCCTCGGGATACGCAGTATTTT. The full variable domain, with the rest looked up from reference TRBV2 and TRBJ2-3, is EPEVTQTPSHQVTQMGQEVILRCVPISNHLYFYWYRQILGQKVEFLVSFYNNEISEKSEIFDDQFSVERPDGSNFTLKIRSTKLEDSAMYFCASNPRDTQYFGPGTRLTVL.

As for this clonotype: A much larger clone is a single base away; this may be a read error. This CDR3 is CANSSLGQGAYTEAFF. CDR3 nucleotides: TGCGCCAACAGCTCCCTGGGACAGGGGGCGTACACTGAAGCTTTCTTT. The gene calls are TRBV5-1 and TRBJ1-1; 12 positions agree with TRBD1. The CDR3 totals 16 residues. CDR1 SGHRS and CDR2 YFSETQ come from the germline V gene.

The chain is built from TRBV5-6 and TRBJ1-1; D possibly corresponds to TRBD1 (5 bases). V lost 3 bases to trimming and J lost 7 bases, with 10 bases between them. The CDR3 has 12 residues. The germline V gene has CDR1 SGHDT and CDR2 YYEEEE. CDR3 sequence (DNA): TGTGCCAGCAGCTGGGACGGGAATGAAGCTTTCTTT. Translating gives CASSWDGNEAFF.

V gene TRBV10-3 combines with J gene TRBJ1-6, with D hard to call. Germline V lookup: CDR1 ENHRY, CDR2 SYGVKD. The CDR3 is 17 residues long. Trimming took 0 bases from V and 0 from J, leaving 9 bases between them. CDR3 DNA sequence: TGTGCCATCAGTGAGTCGACCCAGAGCTCCTATAATTCACCCCTCCACTTT. Its translation is CAISESTQSSYNSPLHF.

This clonotype occurred many times. The gene calls are TRBV7-2 and TRBJ2-7; no reliable D call. The CDR3 has 14 residues. V was shortened by 5 bases and J by 5 bases, with 16 bases between the two germline ends. Germline V gene sequence: CDR1 SGHTA, CDR2 FQGNSA. CDR3 residues: CASSPTMDANEQYF. CDR3 coding DNA: TGTGCCAGCAGCCCCACCATGGATGCAAACGAGCAGTACTTC.

This clonotype came up a few times. The chain uses TRBV2 and TRBJ1-6, with D possibly matching TRBD1 (5 bases). CDR3 length: 15 amino acids. V shed 7 bases and J shed 7 bases, with 17 bases lying between them. Germline V gene lookup returns CDR1 SNHLY and CDR2 FYNNEI. CDR3 nucleotide sequence: TGTGCCAGCATTCTCCGGGACCCCCGAAATTCACCCCTCCACTTT. Protein sequence: CASILRDPRNSPLHF.